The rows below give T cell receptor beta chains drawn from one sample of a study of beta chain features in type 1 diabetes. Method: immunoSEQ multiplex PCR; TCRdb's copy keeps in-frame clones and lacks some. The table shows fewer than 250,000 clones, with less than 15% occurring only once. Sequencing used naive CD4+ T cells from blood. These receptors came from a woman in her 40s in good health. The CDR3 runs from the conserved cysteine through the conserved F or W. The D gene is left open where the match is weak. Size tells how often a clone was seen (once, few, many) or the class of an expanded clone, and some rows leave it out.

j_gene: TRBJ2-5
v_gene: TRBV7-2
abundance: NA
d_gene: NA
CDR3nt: TGTGCCAGCAGCCTCACCTCCGGGGTGGGAGAGACCCAGTACTTC
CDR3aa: CASSLTSGVGETQYF

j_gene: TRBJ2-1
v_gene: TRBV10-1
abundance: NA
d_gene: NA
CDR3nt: TGCGCCAGCAGTGTACAGGGCGGGGGCTCCTACAATGAGCAGTTCTTC
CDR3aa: CASSVQGGGSYNEQFF

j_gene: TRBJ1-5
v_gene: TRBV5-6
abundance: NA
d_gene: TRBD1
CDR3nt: TGTGCCAGCAGCCTCTGGACAGGTAACGGGGCCTCGGGTCAGCCCCAGCATTTT
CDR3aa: CASSLWTGNGASGQPQHF

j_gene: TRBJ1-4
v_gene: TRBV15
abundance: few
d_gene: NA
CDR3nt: TGTGCCACCAGCAGAGATCGGGGGGCCGTTGAAAAACTGTTTTTT
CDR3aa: CATSRDRGAVEKLFF

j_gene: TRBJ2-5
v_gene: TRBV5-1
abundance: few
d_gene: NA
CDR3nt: TGCGCCAGCAGCTTGACTAGTTGGAATGAAGAGACCCAGTACTTC
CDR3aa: CASSLTSWNEETQYF

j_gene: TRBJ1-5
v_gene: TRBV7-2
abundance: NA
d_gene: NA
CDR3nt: TGTGCCAGCAGCTTAGTGGCAGGTCATAGCAATCAGCCCCAGCATTTT
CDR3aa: CASSLVAGHSNQPQHF

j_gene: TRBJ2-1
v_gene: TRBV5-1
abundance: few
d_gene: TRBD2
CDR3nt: TGCGCCAGCAGCTTGGCAGCGGGGGGGCGGAATGAGCAGTTCTTC
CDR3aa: CASSLAAGGRNEQFF

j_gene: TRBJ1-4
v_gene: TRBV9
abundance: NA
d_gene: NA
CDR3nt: TGTGCCAGCAGCGTAGGTGTAACAGGGAATGAAAAACTGTTTTTT
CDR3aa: CASSVGVTGNEKLFF

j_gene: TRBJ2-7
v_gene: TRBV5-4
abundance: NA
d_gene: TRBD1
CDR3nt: TGTGCCAGCAGCCGCCGGGACAGGGACTACTACGAGCAGTACTTC
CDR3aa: CASSRRDRDYYEQYF

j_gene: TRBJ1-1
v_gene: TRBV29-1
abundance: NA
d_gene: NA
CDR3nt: TGCAGCGTTTTCGCGGGAGGAGTGACTGAAGCTTTCTTT
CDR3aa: CSVFAGGVTEAFF

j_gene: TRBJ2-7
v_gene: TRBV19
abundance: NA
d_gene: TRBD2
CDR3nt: TGTGCCAGTAGTACCGGGACTAGGTACTACGAGCAGTACTTC
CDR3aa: CASSTGTRYYEQYF

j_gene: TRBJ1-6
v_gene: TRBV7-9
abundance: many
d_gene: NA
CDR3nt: TGTGCCAGCAGCCCTACGACAGCGAATTCACCCCTCCACTTT
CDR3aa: CASSPTTANSPLHF

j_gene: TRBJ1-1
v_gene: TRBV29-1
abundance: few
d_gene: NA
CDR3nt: TGCAGCGTTCAGGGGAACACTGAAGCTTTCTTT
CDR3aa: CSVQGNTEAFF

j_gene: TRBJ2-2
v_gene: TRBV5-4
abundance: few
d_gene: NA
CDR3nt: TGTGCCAGCAGCGCTCCGCTAGGGGACACCGGGGAGCTGTTTTTT
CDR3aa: CASSAPLGDTGELFF

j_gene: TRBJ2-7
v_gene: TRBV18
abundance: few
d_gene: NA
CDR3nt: TGTGCCAGCTCACCGGACATGTACGAGCAGTACTTC
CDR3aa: CASSPDMYEQYF

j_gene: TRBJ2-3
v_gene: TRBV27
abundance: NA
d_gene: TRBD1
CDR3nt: TGTGCCAGCAGACGGGACAGGGGGACCTCAGGGACGCAGTATTTT
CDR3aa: CASRRDRGTSGTQYF

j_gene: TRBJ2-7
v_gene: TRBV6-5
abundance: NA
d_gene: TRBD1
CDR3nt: TGTGCCAGCAGTTACCGTCGGACAGGGCTCAACGAGCAGTACTTC
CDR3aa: CASSYRRTGLNEQYF

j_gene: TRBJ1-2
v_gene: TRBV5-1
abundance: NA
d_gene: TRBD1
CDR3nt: TGCGCCAGCAGCCCGGGACAGGCTAACTATGGCTACACCTTC
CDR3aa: CASSPGQANYGYTF

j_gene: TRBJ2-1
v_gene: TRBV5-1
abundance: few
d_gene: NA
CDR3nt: TGCGCCAGCAGCGGAGGAAACTCCTACAATGAGCAGTTCTTC
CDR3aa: CASSGGNSYNEQFF

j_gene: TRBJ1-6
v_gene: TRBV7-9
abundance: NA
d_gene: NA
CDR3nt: TGTGCCAGCAGCTTAATTGTGCCTTGGGGAGTCTATAATTCACCCCTCCACTTT
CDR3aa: CASSLIVPWGVYNSPLHF

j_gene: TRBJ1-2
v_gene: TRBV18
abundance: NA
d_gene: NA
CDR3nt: TGTGCCAGCTCACCACTCCCCGAACAGGGCGAAGGCTTC
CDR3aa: CASSPLPEQGEGF

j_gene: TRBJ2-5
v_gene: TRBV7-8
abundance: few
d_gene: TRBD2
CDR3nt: TGTGCCAGCAGCTCGCTAGCGGGGGGGCCCGAGACCCAGTACTTC
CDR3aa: CASSSLAGGPETQYF